This T cell receptor (beta chain) was profiled in a study of shared clonotypes between healthy human individuals. The wider study: Contributing individuals were a couple of females and three males aged 18 to 49.

Trimming took 10 bases from V and 7 from J; bases not matched to a gene: 10. CDR1 and CDR2 (germline): MDHEN, SYDVKM. This CDR3 has 15 residues. This clone showed up just a few times. At deep level, the assay was performed. Each sorted subset replicate got 200 ng genomic DNA, 30,000 or so genomes. The method was immunoSEQ multiplex PCR; TCRdb's version includes in-frame clones alone and lacks a portion of them. Counted here are 550,000 to 850,000 clones, just under 75% occurring once; the ten biggest clones make up more than 1.5%. V and J are TRBV28 and TRBJ2-2; 12 bases match TRBD2. Sequencing was done on a sample of memory CD4+ T cells sorted from blood. The sample's subset: CD45RA-negative fraction. This clonotype originated in a woman in her 30s in good health. CDR3 in amino acids: CATLSSGRALGELFF. The CDR3 nucleotides read TGTGCCACCCTCTCTAGCGGGAGGGCCCTCGGGGAGCTGTTTTTT.